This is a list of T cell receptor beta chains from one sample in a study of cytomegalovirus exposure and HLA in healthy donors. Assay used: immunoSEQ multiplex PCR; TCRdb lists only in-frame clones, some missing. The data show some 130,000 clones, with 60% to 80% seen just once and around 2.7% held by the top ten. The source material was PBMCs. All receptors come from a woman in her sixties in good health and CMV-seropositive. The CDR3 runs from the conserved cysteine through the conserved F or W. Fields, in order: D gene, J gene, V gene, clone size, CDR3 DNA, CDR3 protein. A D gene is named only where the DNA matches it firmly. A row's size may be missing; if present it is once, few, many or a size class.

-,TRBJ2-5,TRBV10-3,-,TGTGCCATCAGTGAAGGGGGAGGGGAGACCCAGTACTTC,CAISEGGGETQYF
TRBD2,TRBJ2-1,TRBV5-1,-,TGCGCCAGCAGCGCCCTACTAGCGGGGGGCCACAATGAGCAGTTCTTC,CASSALLAGGHNEQFF
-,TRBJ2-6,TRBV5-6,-,TGTGCCAGCAGCTTCGGCCAGGGGAGGGTCAACGTCCTGACTTTC,CASSFGQGRVNVLTF
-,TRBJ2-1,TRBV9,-,TGTGCCAGCAGCGTAGAAACGGGGGCCTACAATGAGCAGTTCTTC,CASSVETGAYNEQFF
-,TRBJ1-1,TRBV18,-,TGTGCCAGCTCACCATCAGAATTTGAAGCTTTCTTT,CASSPSEFEAFF
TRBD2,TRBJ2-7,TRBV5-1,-,TGCGCCAGCAGCCCGGGGGCTAGCGGGGGATACGAGCAGTACTTC,CASSPGASGGYEQYF
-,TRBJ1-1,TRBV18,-,TGTGCCAGCTCACCAACCCAGGAGAACACTGAAGCTTTCTTT,CASSPTQENTEAFF
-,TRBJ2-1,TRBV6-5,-,TGTGCCAGCAGTTACCTAGGAAGCTCCTACAATGAGCAGTTCTTC,CASSYLGSSYNEQFF
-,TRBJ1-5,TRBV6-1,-,TGTGCCAGCAGGGATGTGAGGTATCAGCCCCAGCATTTT,CASRDVRYQPQHF
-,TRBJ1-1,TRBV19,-,TGTGCCAGTAGTCCACAGGGATGGGGTAACACTGAAGCTTTCTTT,CASSPQGWGNTEAFF
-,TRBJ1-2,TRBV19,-,TGTGCCAGTAGTATATCTGCCTCAGGCAGGGCTTATGGTGGCTACACCTTC,CASSISASGRAYGGYTF
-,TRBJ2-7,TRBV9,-,TGTGCCAGCAGCTCCACCAACACCGACGAGCAGTACTTC,CASSSTNTDEQYF
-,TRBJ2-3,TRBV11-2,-,TGTGCCAGCAGCTTAGAGGGGCTCGCGCAGTATTTT,CASSLEGLAQYF
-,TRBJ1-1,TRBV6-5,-,TGTGCCAGCAGTTACGGGAGTCAAGCGAACACTGAAGCTTTCTTT,CASSYGSQANTEAFF
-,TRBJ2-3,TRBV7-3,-,TGTGCCAGCAGCTTAACGGGGAGGACAGATACGCAGTATTTT,CASSLTGRTDTQYF
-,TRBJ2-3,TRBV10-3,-,TGTGCCATCAGTGCAGCGGCAGATACGCAGTATTTT,CAISAAADTQYF
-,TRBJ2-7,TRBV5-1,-,TGCGCCAGCAGCTTGGGAACTAGTAGTTACGAGCAGTACTTC,CASSLGTSSYEQYF
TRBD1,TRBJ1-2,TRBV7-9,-,TGTGCCAGCAGTTTCGGACAGGGCGGTGGCTACACCTTC,CASSFGQGGGYTF
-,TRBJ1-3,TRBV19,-,TGTGCCAGTCCGACAGGAAACTTTTACACCATATATTTT,CASPTGNFYTIYF
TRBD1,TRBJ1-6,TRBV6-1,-,TGTGCCAGCAGTGCACAAGGACAGGGGGGTTCACCCCTCCACTTT,CASSAQGQGGSPLHF
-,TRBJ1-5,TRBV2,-,TGTGCCAGCAGTGAAGGTCAGGGGAATCAGCCCCAGCATTTT,CASSEGQGNQPQHF
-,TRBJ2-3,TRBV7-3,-,TGTGCCAGCAGCTTAATAGCGGATACGCAGTATTTT,CASSLIADTQYF
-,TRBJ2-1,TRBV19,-,TGTGCCAGTAGTCTCCAGGGGGGACAGCAGTTCTTC,CASSLQGGQQFF
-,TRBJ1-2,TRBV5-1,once,TGCGCCAGCAGCCACTCAGAGCAGGCCTTCGGAAACACCTTC,CASSHSEQAFGNTF
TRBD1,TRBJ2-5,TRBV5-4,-,TGTGCCAGCACCGGGGACAGAGAAGAGACCCAGTACTTC,CASTGDREETQYF
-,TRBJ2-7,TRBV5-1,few,TGCGCCAGCAGCTTTCAGGGAAGCTCCTACGAGCAGTACTTC,CASSFQGSSYEQYF
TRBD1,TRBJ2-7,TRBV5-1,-,TGCGCCAGCAGCTTGGGGGACAGCATCTACGAGCAGTACTTC,CASSLGDSIYEQYF
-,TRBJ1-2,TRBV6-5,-,TGTGCCAGCAGTTCCCGGACAGCTTCGTATGGCTACACCTTC,CASSSRTASYGYTF
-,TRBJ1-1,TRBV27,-,TGTGCCAGCAGTTTGGGGCCACTGAACACTGAAGCTTTCTTT,CASSLGPLNTEAFF
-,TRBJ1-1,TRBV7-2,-,TGTGCCAGCAGCTTTCGAGGGTTTGCGACGAACACTGAAGCTTTCTTT,CASSFRGFATNTEAFF
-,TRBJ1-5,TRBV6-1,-,TGTGCCAGCAGTGAAGGCGGGGTTCCCAATCAGCCCCAGCATTTT,CASSEGGVPNQPQHF
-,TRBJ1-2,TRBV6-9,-,TGTGCCAGCAGTTATTCGGCAGGGGCTAACTATGGCTACACCTTC,CASSYSAGANYGYTF
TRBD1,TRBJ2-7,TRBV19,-,TGTGCCAGTAGGCCGGGACAGGGAGACTACGAGCAGTACTTC,CASRPGQGDYEQYF
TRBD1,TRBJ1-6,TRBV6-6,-,TGTGCCAGCAGTTACTCGGTTCAGGGGACAGGGTCACCCCTCCACTTT,CASSYSVQGTGSPLHF
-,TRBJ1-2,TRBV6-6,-,TGTGCCACCTCAGCGCAGCAGGCCCTTAGGGGCTTC,CATSAQQALRGF
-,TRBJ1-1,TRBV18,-,TGTGCCAGCTCATGGCCCAATTCGAACACTGAAGCTTTCTTT,CASSWPNSNTEAFF
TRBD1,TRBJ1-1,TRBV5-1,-,TGCGCCAGCAGCCCAGGACAGGGCGCCGAAGCTTTCTTT,CASSPGQGAEAFF
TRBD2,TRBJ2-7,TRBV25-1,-,TGTGCCAGCAGTGTGGCTAGCGGGGGATACGAGCAGTACTTC,CASSVASGGYEQYF
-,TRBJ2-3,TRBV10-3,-,TGTGCCATCGGGGGGTCAGATACGCAGTATTTT,CAIGGSDTQYF
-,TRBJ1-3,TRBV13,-,TGTGCCAGCAGCTTAGAAAGGAGGGCTGGAAACACCATATATTTT,CASSLERRAGNTIYF
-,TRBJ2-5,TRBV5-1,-,TGCGCCAGCAGCTTGGGTCGTATCCAAGAGACCCAGTACTTC,CASSLGRIQETQYF
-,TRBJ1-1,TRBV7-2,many,TGTGCCAGCAGCTGGACATCTAACACTGAAGCTTTCTTT,CASSWTSNTEAFF
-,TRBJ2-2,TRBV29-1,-,TGCAGCGTCGAAGGAACTAACACCGGGGAGCTGTTTTTT,CSVEGTNTGELFF
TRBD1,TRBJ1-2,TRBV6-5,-,TGTGCCAGCAGTCCCGGACAGGGCTCCTATGGCTACACCTTC,CASSPGQGSYGYTF
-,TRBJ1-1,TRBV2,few,TGTGCCAGCGCAACGGAGGAGAGCACTGAAGCTTTCTTT,CASATEESTEAFF